This TCR beta chain was profiled in a study of T cell repertoires in cytomegalovirus infection. About this clonotype: One junction end does not reproduce the germline sequence, and a read error may be involved.

TCRdb reanalysed the reads using MiXCR and keeps one entry per CDR3 protein. The table lists approximately 500,000 distinct CDR3 sequences, less than 30% of them singletons. The CDR3 runs to 16 residues. Germline-derived CDR1 and CDR2 are SGHRS and YFSETQ. The genes are TRBV5-1 and TRBJ1-3, with D tentatively TRBD1 (5 bases). The sequencing input was PBMCs. This clonotype was obtained from a human donor in good health (CMV status not recorded). Some clones in this sample may be carry-over from other donors' samples. CDR3: CTSSLVSGNSGNTIYF. As DNA, the CDR3 is TGCACCAGCAGCTTGGTTTCAGGGAACTCTGGAAACACCATATATTTT.